This passage covers 29 T cell receptor beta chains from one sample sequenced in a study of T cell responses to AZD1222 COVID-19 vaccine. The assay was immunoSEQ multiplex PCR, and TCRdb's table has in-frame clones only and misses some. Counted here are 80,000 or so clones, approximately 85% occurring once; the ten biggest clones make up about 5%. Sequences were derived from peripheral blood, sampled on day 0 of MenACWY control vaccination. The receptors derive from an adult in good health.

The rearrangement links TRBV6-4 to TRBJ1-2; TRBD1 matches 7 bases. The germline gives CDR1 MRHNA, CDR2 SNTAGT. The CDR3 length is 13 residues. The trim removed 4 bases at V and 2 bases at J, leaving 1 base unmatched. The CDR3 loop reads CASSAQGNYGYTF. The CDR3 nucleotides read TGTGCCAGCAGTGCACAGGGGAACTATGGCTACACCTTC.

This chain connects TRBV4-3 to TRBJ2-7; D not resolved. This CDR3 is built from 13 residues. The V gene's germline CDR1 is LGHNA and CDR2 YSLEER. The V end was cut by 5 bases, the J end by 1 base, with 9 bases between. The CDR3 DNA reads TGCGCCAGCAGCTCCAGGCTTTCCTACGAGCAGTACTTC. Its protein product is CASSSRLSYEQYF.

The chain has TRBV27 and TRBJ2-7, with D possibly called TRBD1 or TRBD2 (7 bases each). This CDR3 comprises 16 residues. Trimming pared 2 bases from V and 5 bases from J, leaving 19 bases between. CDR1 and CDR2 from the germline V gene are MNHEY and SMNVEV (reference sequence). The CDR3 DNA reads TGTGCCAGCAGTTTACTGGCGGGGAGGGGGCTGGACGAGCAGTACTTC. It yields the protein CASSLLAGRGLDEQYF.

The rearrangement links TRBV30 to TRBJ1-2, with a tentative D call TRBD1 (6 bases). This CDR3 region has 14 residues. Trimming removed 2 bases from V and 4 bases from J, with 14 bases in between. Germline V gene data show CDR1 as GTSNPN and CDR2 as SVGIG (reference sequence). The CDR3 sequence: CAWSIQQGSYGYTF. The CDR3 bases are TGTGCCTGGAGTATTCAACAGGGTTCCTATGGCTACACCTTC.

This clone came up once. The chain uses TRBV29-1 and TRBJ1-1; D unresolved. Germline CDR1 reads SQVTM; CDR2 reads ANQGSEA. CDR3 length equals 15 residues. The ends were cut back, 2 bases at V and 0 bases at J, with 13 bases in the middle. This CDR3 is CSVESGLEVNTEAFF. The CDR3 DNA follows: TGCAGCGTTGAATCGGGGTTGGAGGTGAACACTGAAGCTTTCTTT.

The table lists this clone with a count of one. Other DNA sequences from this sample encode an identical CDR3 as well. V is TRBV14 and J is TRBJ1-5, with 7 bases that match TRBD1. CDR1 and CDR2 from the germline V gene are SGHDN and FVKESK. The CDR3 sequence is 14 residues long. V shed 5 bases, J shed 2 bases, and the junction held 3 bases outside the gene matches. The CDR3 region has the DNA TGTGCCAGCAGCTTAACAGGGGGCAATCAGCCCCAGCATTTT. Its translation: CASSLTGGNQPQHF.

The chain recombines TRBV6-2 or TRBV6-3 with TRBJ2-1; no clear D gene. Trimming pared 0 bases from V and 7 bases from J, leaving 13 bases between. CDR1 MNHEY and CDR2 SVGEGT come from the germline V gene. The CDR3 is 15 residues long. CDR3 protein: CASSYSASLGNEQFF. CDR3 sequence (DNA): TGTGCCAGCAGTTACTCTGCTTCTTTGGGAAATGAGCAGTTCTTC.

The rearrangement links TRBV7-2 to TRBJ1-5, with 9 bases that match TRBD1. The CDR3 contains 16 residues. Germline assignment: CDR1 SGHTA and CDR2 FQGNSA. Unmatched junction bases numbered 9, after V lost 6 bases and J lost 3 bases. The DNA for the CDR3 is TGTGCCAGCAGTAAGGACAGGGGCGCCCTCAATCAGCCCCAGCATTTT. Residues: CASSKDRGALNQPQHF.

V usage is TRBV19 and J usage is TRBJ2-3; 7 bases are shared with TRBD2. Germline V CDR1 and CDR2: LNHDA, SQIVND (reference sequence). After removal of 3 bases from V and 5 bases from J, the junction contained 5 bases not matched to a gene. The CDR3 spans 14 residues. The CDR3 sequence is CASSIGSGGDTQYF. DNA for the CDR3: TGTGCCAGTAGTATTGGTTCGGGGGGAGATACGCAGTATTTT.

The V and J genes are TRBV7-2 and TRBJ2-1; perhaps TRBD1 as D (5 bases). CDR3 length equals 16 residues. With 2 bases removed from V and 3 bases from J, the gap between germline ends came to 14 bases. Germline lookup yields CDR1 SGHTA and CDR2 FQGNSA. CDR3 amino acids: CASSLSPGLYYNEQFF. CDR3 DNA sequence: TGTGCCAGCAGCTTATCACCAGGGCTATACTACAATGAGCAGTTCTTC.

This clone was detected only a few times. This chain joins TRBV30 and TRBJ2-7; D possibly corresponds to TRBD2 (6 bases). The V gene lost 2 bases and the J gene lost 2 bases, with 13 bases spanning the gap. There are 14 residues in the CDR3. Germline V gene data show CDR1 as GTSNPN and CDR2 as SVGIG (reference sequence). The CDR3 reads CAWSSSGGAYEQYF. The CDR3 DNA sequence: TGTGCCTGGAGTTCGTCAGGAGGGGCCTACGAGCAGTACTTC.

The J gene is TRBJ1-2, the V gene TRBV27; D is perhaps TRBD1 (6 bases). The germline V gene has CDR1 MNHEY and CDR2 SMNVEV (reference sequence). V lost 9 bases and J lost 6, with 26 bases in between. There are 16 residues in the CDR3. The CDR3, as DNA: TGTGCCAGTCGGTTATCCCAACACCACAGGGAGAATGGCTACACCTTC. The encoded protein is CASRLSQHHRENGYTF.

The chain employs TRBV7-9 and TRBJ2-1; D not certain. V was clipped by 5 bases and J by 7 bases, with 0 bases between them. The CDR3 covers 9 residues. Looked up from germline, CDR1 is SEHNR and CDR2 is FQNEAQ (reference sequence). CDR3 region: CASSNEQFF. CDR3 in DNA: TGTGCCAGCAGCAATGAGCAGTTCTTC. Looking up the rest from reference TRBV7-9 and TRBJ2-1 gives the full variable domain: DTGVSQNPRHKITKRGQNVTFRCDPISEHNRLYWYRQTLGQGPEFLTYFQNEAQLEKSRLLSDRFSAERPKGSFSTLEIQRTEQGDSAMYLCASSNEQFFGPGTRLTVL.

The V and J genes are TRBV5-6 and TRBJ1-3; D gene ambiguous. This CDR3 is built from 15 residues. The germline gives CDR1 SGHDT, CDR2 YYEEEE. Trimming took 3 bases from V and 0 from J, leaving 10 bases between them. The CDR3 bases are TGTGCCAGCAGCTATGACGGGCGCTCTGGAAACACCATATATTTT. This gives the protein CASSYDGRSGNTIYF. Full variable domain (remainder filled in from reference TRBV5-6 and TRBJ1-3): DAGVTQSPTHLIKTRGQQVTLRCSPKSGHDTVSWYQQALGQGPQFIFQYYEEEERQRGNFPDRFSGHQFPNYSSELNVNALLLGDSALYLCASSYDGRSGNTIYFGEGSWLTVV.

Concerning this clone: Other DNA sequences from this sample encode an identical CDR3 as well. This sequence joins TRBV28 and TRBJ1-1, with unresolved D. This CDR3 spans 13 amino acids. Deletions cut 6 bases from V and 1 base from J, with 9 bases between. Germline CDR1 is MDHEN and CDR2 is SYDVKM. CDR3 DNA sequence: TGTGCCAGCAGGTCAGGAAGGAACACTGAAGCTTTCTTT. Encoded protein: CASRSGRNTEAFF.

The chain uses TRBV7-9 and TRBJ2-1; D remains ambiguous. This CDR3 contains 13 residues. Germline V gene sequence: CDR1 SEHNR, CDR2 FQNEAQ (reference sequence). Deletions cut 8 bases from V and 0 bases from J, with 8 bases between. DNA of the CDR3: TGTGCCAGCTCCTGGGGCTCCTACAATGAGCAGTTCTTC. As protein: CASSWGSYNEQFF.

The chain couples TRBV4-1 to TRBJ2-5; 7 bases line up with TRBD2. Germline CDR1 MGHRA, CDR2 YSYEKL. Losses at the gene ends were 3 bases for V and 2 bases for J; bases not matched to a gene: 3. The CDR3 has 14 amino acids. The CDR3 nucleotides are TGCGCCAGCAGCCAGGGTAGCGGGCAAGAGACCCAGTACTTC. It yields the protein CASSQGSGQETQYF.

The chain couples TRBV2 to TRBJ2-5; D gene ambiguous. Germline V lookup: CDR1 SNHLY, CDR2 FYNNEI. This CDR3 region has 11 residues. Trimming took off 1 base at V and 7 bases at J, with 4 bases between the two ends. The chain's CDR3 is CASSEDLTQYF. In DNA form, the CDR3 reads TGTGCCAGCAGTGAAGATTTGACCCAGTACTTC.

This clone has only a few counts. The sample carries other DNA sequences with the same CDR3. The chain has TRBV6-5 and TRBJ1-2; D remains ambiguous. The CDR3 contains 13 residues. Germline V CDR1 and CDR2: MNHEY, SVGAGI. V lost 0 bases to trimming and J lost 3 bases, with 5 bases between them. CDR3 in DNA: TGTGCCAGCAGTTACTCACCGGACTATGGCTACACCTTC. Translation: CASSYSPDYGYTF.

DNA of the CDR3: TGTGCCAGCTCCCGGTCGGGGAGCACTGAAGCTTTCTTT. Translating gives CASSRSGSTEAFF. The rearrangement links TRBV18 to TRBJ1-1; D is uncertain. Germline lookup yields CDR1 KGHSH and CDR2 LQKENI. With 6 bases removed from V and 4 bases from J, the gap between germline ends came to 12 bases. There are 13 residues in the CDR3. Drawing the rest from reference TRBV18 and TRBJ1-1, the complete variable domain is NAGVMQNPRHLVRRRGQEARLRCSPMKGHSHVYWYRQLPEEGLKFMVYLQKENIIDESGMPKERFSAEFPKEGPSILRIQQVVRGDSAAYFCASSRSGSTEAFFGQGTRLTVV.

This clone was found a few times. The CDR3, as DNA: TGTGCCAGCAGCCCTCGACGGAAAGCTAACTATGGCTACACCTTC. This encodes CASSPRRKANYGYTF. The gene calls are TRBV3-1 (or the pseudogene TRBV3-2) and TRBJ1-2; D is ambiguous. The length of the CDR3 is 15 residues. Trimming shortened V by 4 bases and J by 0 bases, and 12 bases separated the two germline ends. CDR1 is LGHDT and CDR2 is YNNKEL in the germline V gene (reference sequence).

This clone was observed once. This sequence joins TRBV3-1 (or the pseudogene TRBV3-2) and TRBJ1-2, with TRBD1 as a possible D gene (6 bases). The CDR3 covers 14 residues. The germline V gene encodes CDR1 LGHDT and CDR2 YNNKEL (reference sequence). Trimming pared 4 bases from V and 4 bases from J, leaving 13 bases between. The CDR3 sequence: CASSRGPGGYGYTF. CDR3 sequence (DNA): TGTGCCAGCAGCCGGGGGCCCGGGGGCTATGGCTACACCTTC.

CDR3 in amino acids: CASSLRGLPYNEQFF. The CDR3, as DNA: TGCGCCAGCAGCCTTAGGGGTCTCCCCTACAATGAGCAGTTCTTC. The J gene is TRBJ2-1, the V gene TRBV4-1, with D possibly being TRBD1 (5 bases). The V end lost 4 bases, the J end lost 2 bases, and 12 bases lay between the germline ends. Germline CDR1 MGHRA, CDR2 YSYEKL. CDR3 length: 15 residues.

The rearrangement uses TRBV4-3 and TRBJ1-1, with a possible D match to TRBD1 (5 bases). The CDR3 covers 15 residues. Germline values: CDR1 LGHNA, CDR2 YSLEER. V was pared by 5 bases and J by 0 bases, with 13 bases between. Here the CDR3 reads CASSVSGSLNTEAFF. CDR3 bases: TGCGCCAGCAGCGTGTCAGGGTCTTTGAACACTGAAGCTTTCTTT.

This rearrangement joins TRBV9 to TRBJ1-2; tentative D call: TRBD1 (5 bases). Per the germline V gene, CDR1 is SGDLS and CDR2 is YYNGEE. This CDR3 contains 14 residues. Between the trimmed V and J ends, which lost 1 base and 5 bases, there was a span of 12 bases. CDR3 residues: CASSVRPQGYGYTF. The CDR3, as DNA: TGTGCCAGCAGCGTAAGGCCCCAGGGATATGGCTACACCTTC.

The CDR3: CASSKQDREGSPLHF. CDR3 coding DNA: TGTGCCAGCAGTAAACAAGACAGGGAAGGGTCACCCCTCCACTTT. The chain combines TRBV5-4 with TRBJ1-6, with 7 positions matching TRBD1. The CDR3 spans 15 residues. CDR1 and CDR2 from the germline V gene are SGHNT and YYREEE (reference sequence). Losses at the gene ends were 5 bases for V and 10 bases for J; bases not matched to a gene: 12. Drawing the rest from reference TRBV5-4 and TRBJ1-6, the complete variable domain is ETGVTQSPTHLIKTRGQQVTLRCSSQSGHNTVSWYQQALGQGPQFIFQYYREEENGRGNFPPRFSGLQFPNYSSELNVNALELDDSALYLCASSKQDREGSPLHFGNGTRLTVT.

The table lists this clone with a few counts. The rearrangement uses TRBV5-1 and TRBJ2-5, with TRBD1 matching 10 bases. With V trimmed by 0 bases and J by 5 bases, 4 bases remained unmatched. Germline V gene sequence: CDR1 SGHRS, CDR2 YFSETQ. The CDR3 contains 15 residues. The DNA for the CDR3 is TGCGCCAGCAGCTTGGGGGACAGGGGATGGGAGACCCAGTACTTC. It yields the protein CASSLGDRGWETQYF.

The chain joins TRBV5-4 to TRBJ1-2; no clear D gene. The CDR3 length is 14 residues. Trimming pared 4 bases from V and 3 bases from J, leaving 13 bases between. CDR1 SGHNT and CDR2 YYREEE come from the germline V gene (reference sequence). CDR3 region: CASSGSLHDYGYTF. In nucleotides, the CDR3 is TGTGCCAGCAGCGGATCACTCCACGACTATGGCTACACCTTC.

The V call is TRBV12-5, the J call TRBJ2-3; D call uncertain. The CDR3 loop spans 13 amino acids. With 3 bases removed from V and 4 bases from J, the gap between germline ends came to 8 bases. Germline V gene lookup returns CDR1 LGHNT and CDR2 FRNRAP. The CDR3 reads CASGLDGPDTQYF. CDR3 nucleotide sequence: TGTGCTAGTGGTTTAGATGGACCAGATACGCAGTATTTT. The full variable domain, its missing parts supplied by reference TRBV12-5 and TRBJ2-3, is DARVTQTPRHKVTEMGQEVTMRCQPILGHNTVFWYRQTMMQGLELLAYFRNRAPLDDSGMPKDRFSAEMPDATLATLKIQPSEPRDSAVYFCASGLDGPDTQYFGPGTRLTVL.